These 6 T cell receptor beta chains came from one sample sequenced in a study of cytotoxic CD8 clonotypes in ibrutinib-treated CLL. Clones were read by immunoSEQ multiplex PCR, and TCRdb kept only the in-frame ones, dropping some. The sample shows about 300,000 clones, approximately 76% of them seen only once. Sequencing used PBMCs, obtained at disease progression, from a patient treated with ibrutinib. The receptor source for this set is a human donor with chronic lymphocytic leukemia.

The rearrangement uses TRBV5-1 and TRBJ1-3; the D is unclear. V was trimmed by 0 bases and J by 0 bases, leaving 13 bases between them. Germline CDR1 is SGHRS and CDR2 is YFSETQ. The CDR3 has 17 residues. The DNA of the CDR3 is TGCGCCAGCAGCTTGGGAGTGGCATCTTACTCTGGAAACACCATATATTTT. Protein sequence: CASSLGVASYSGNTIYF.

This clone was observed a handful of times. The chain couples TRBV10-2 to TRBJ1-5; 9 bases align to TRBD1. The CDR3 has 16 residues. Germline V lookup: CDR1 WSHSY, CDR2 SAAADI. J was trimmed by 4 bases and V by 0 bases; bases with no gene match: 4. CDR3 region: CASSESSGTGNQPQHF. The DNA for the CDR3 is TGCGCCAGCAGTGAGTCGTCCGGGACAGGGAATCAGCCCCAGCATTTT.

V and J are TRBV7-2 and TRBJ2-3; tentatively, D is TRBD2 (6 bases). Germline V gene data show CDR1 as SGHTA and CDR2 as FQGNSA. The CDR3 contains 14 residues. V was pared by 1 base and J by 5 bases, with 10 bases between. The CDR3 reads CASSLDAGKDTQYF. As DNA, the CDR3 is TGTGCCAGCAGCTTAGATGCGGGAAAAGATACGCAGTATTTT.

V usage is TRBV4-1 and J usage is TRBJ2-3; D is undetermined. The germline V gene has CDR1 MGHRA and CDR2 YSYEKL. The CDR3 extends over 14 amino acids. V gave up 7 bases and J gave up 2 bases, with 13 bases separating them. The DNA of the CDR3 is TGCGCCAGCACTGGCAATATCCTCACAGATACGCAGTATTTT. Residues: CASTGNILTDTQYF.

The rearrangement joins TRBV4-1 to TRBJ2-7; 7 positions match TRBD1. The CDR3 loop spans 14 amino acids. The germline V gene encodes CDR1 MGHRA and CDR2 YSYEKL. J was trimmed by 4 bases and V by 4 bases; bases with no gene match: 7. CDR3 DNA: TGCGCCAGCAGCCCCGAGGGCAGGGGGTACGAGCAGTACTTC. It encodes CASSPEGRGYEQYF.

The chain couples TRBV4-1 to TRBJ2-3; perhaps TRBD2 as D (6 bases). V was cut by 9 bases and J by 1 base, with 17 bases left in between. The germline V gene encodes CDR1 MGHRA and CDR2 YSYEKL. The CDR3 consists of 15 residues. CDR3 residues: CASKRREIGTDTQYF. In nucleotides, the CDR3 is TGCGCCAGTAAAAGACGGGAGATCGGCACAGATACGCAGTATTTT.